What follows are 28 T cell receptor beta chains derived from one specimen sequenced in a study of blood T cell repertoires in COVID-19. Sequencing used immunoSEQ multiplex PCR; TCRdb keeps in-frame clones, though not all of them. The sample lists around 400,000 clones, approximately 89% occurring once. The material sequenced was peripheral blood. All receptors come from a woman in her fifties or sixties with COVID-19, enrolled during active disease.

V gene TRBV19 combines with J gene TRBJ1-2; 7 bases are shared with TRBD1. The V and J ends lost 3 bases and 5 bases, in that order; junction bases with no gene match: 12. This CDR3 comprises 16 residues. The germline V gene has CDR1 LNHDA and CDR2 SQIVND (reference sequence). CDR3: CASSIRDSPIFYGYTF. The CDR3 DNA is TGTGCCAGTAGTATCCGGGACAGCCCAATTTTTTATGGCTACACCTTC. Together with reference TRBV19 and TRBJ1-2, the CDR3 gives the full variable domain: DGGITQSPKYLFRKEGQNVTLSCEQNLNHDAMYWYRQDPGQGLRLIYYSQIVNDFQKGDIAEGYSVSREKKESFPLTVTSAQKNPTAFYLCASSIRDSPIFYGYTFGSGTRLTVV.

The chain uses TRBV7-8 and TRBJ2-1, with 10 bases identical to TRBD2. The junction had 9 bases not matched to a gene; V was cut back by 2 bases and J by 8 bases. The germline V gene encodes CDR1 SGHVS and CDR2 FQNEAQ. The CDR3 spans 16 residues. CDR3 amino acids: CASSLRAGGGIDEQFF. In DNA form, the CDR3 reads TGTGCCAGCAGCTTACGAGCGGGGGGGGGCATCGATGAGCAGTTCTTC.

J is TRBJ2-5 and V is TRBV9; 12 bases are a match to TRBD1. Germline V CDR1 and CDR2: SGDLS, YYNGEE. The CDR3 runs to 14 residues. Trimming removed 3 bases from V and 7 bases from J; junction bases left unmatched: 4. CDR3: CASSEGQGAGTQYF. The DNA for the CDR3 is TGTGCCAGCAGCGAGGGACAGGGGGCAGGGACCCAGTACTTC.

This clone was counted at least ten times. The rearrangement links TRBV28 to TRBJ1-3; possibly TRBD1 for D (5 bases). The CDR3 contains 14 residues. The germline CDR1 and CDR2 sequences are MDHEN and SYDVKM. Trimming took 3 bases from V and 4 from J, leaving 10 bases between them. The CDR3 sequence is CASSLPGHGNTIYF. The CDR3 DNA is TGTGCCAGCAGTTTGCCAGGGCACGGAAACACCATATATTTT. The whole variable domain, remainder taken from reference TRBV28 and TRBJ1-3, is DVKVTQSSRYLVKRTGEKVFLECVQDMDHENMFWYRQDPGLGLRLIYFSYDVKMKEKGDIPEGYSVSREKKERFSLILESASTNQTSMYLCASSLPGHGNTIYFGEGSWLTVV.

The chain has TRBV6-5 and TRBJ2-7; 11 bases line up with TRBD2. The length of the CDR3 is 15 residues. Per the germline V gene, CDR1 is MNHEY and CDR2 is SVGAGI. V lost 6 bases to trimming and J lost 4 bases; unmatched junction nucleotides: 8. The CDR3 loop is CASRSPSGGQYEQYF. The CDR3 DNA reads as TGTGCCAGCAGATCGCCTAGCGGGGGGCAGTACGAGCAGTACTTC.

This clone came up once. The chain uses TRBV2 and TRBJ2-7; 8 positions match TRBD1. Germline V lookup: CDR1 SNHLY, CDR2 FYNNEI. The CDR3 length is 13 residues. Trimming removed 7 bases from V and 3 bases from J; junction bases left unmatched: 5. CDR3 sequence reads: CASTFGQGYEQYF. The CDR3 region has the DNA TGTGCCAGCACCTTCGGACAGGGCTACGAGCAGTACTTC. Full variable domain (remainder filled in from reference TRBV2 and TRBJ2-7): EPEVTQTPSHQVTQMGQEVILRCVPISNHLYFYWYRQILGQKVEFLVSFYNNEISEKSEIFDDQFSVERPDGSNFTLKIRSTKLEDSAMYFCASTFGQGYEQYFGPGTRLTVT.

The rearrangement links TRBV5-1 to TRBJ2-5; TRBD1 agrees at 7 bases. CDR1 and CDR2 (germline): SGHRS, YFSETQ. The CDR3 extends over 16 amino acids. The junction had 12 bases not matched to a gene; V was cut back by 4 bases and J by 3 bases. The CDR3 DNA is TGCGCCAGCAGCCTTGCCGGGGACAGCCATAAAGAGACCCAGTACTTC. This translates into CASSLAGDSHKETQYF.

V and J are TRBV11-2 and TRBJ1-6, with 7 bases matching TRBD1. Germline-derived CDR1 and CDR2 are SGHAT and FQNNGV. CDR3 length: 14 residues. V was pared by 6 bases and J by 7 bases, with 6 bases of the junction left unmatched. The CDR3 region is CASRSGTENSPLHF. The CDR3 DNA follows: TGTGCCAGCAGATCCGGGACAGAGAATTCACCCCTCCACTTT.

The rearrangement joins TRBV20-1 to TRBJ2-3; the D gene is possibly TRBD2 (6 bases). Germline V gene sequence: CDR1 DFQATT, CDR2 SNEGSKA (reference sequence). The germline V and J ends were trimmed by 3 bases and 5 bases, with 12 bases remaining between them. This CDR3 is built from 13 residues. The CDR3 protein is CSASRGRGDTQYF. The DNA of the CDR3 is TGCAGTGCTAGTCGCGGGCGGGGAGATACGCAGTATTTT.

This clone has just one count. This chain connects TRBV9 to TRBJ1-3, with 8 nucleotides matching TRBD1. CDR3 length: 14 residues. The trim removed 4 bases at V and 6 bases at J, leaving 6 bases unmatched. CDR1 SGDLS and CDR2 YYNGEE come from the germline V gene. For the CDR3, the DNA is TGTGCCAGCAGCCTTGAACAGGGGGTAAACACCATATATTTT. This sequence encodes CASSLEQGVNTIYF.

J is TRBJ1-1 and V is TRBV4-1; 11 positions agree with TRBD1. V was clipped by 0 bases and J by 1 base; unmatched bases: 7. Germline CDR1 and CDR2: MGHRA and YSYEKL. The CDR3 is 18 amino acids. This chain's CDR3 is CASSQDSSGQGENTEAFF. In nucleotides, the CDR3 is TGCGCCAGCAGCCAAGACTCGTCGGGACAGGGGGAGAACACTGAAGCTTTCTTT.

V and J are TRBV12-3 or TRBV12-4 and TRBJ2-2; D might be TRBD1 (6 bases). V was shortened by 11 bases and J by 2 bases, with 12 bases between the two germline ends. This CDR3 is built from 13 residues. The CDR3 spells CACAGVNTGELFF. The CDR3, as DNA: TGTGCCTGTGCAGGGGTTAACACCGGGGAGCTGTTTTTT.

The chain combines TRBV5-1 with TRBJ2-5, with TRBD1 matching 9 bases. The trim removed 4 bases at V and 1 base at J, leaving 8 bases unmatched. The germline V gene has CDR1 SGHRS and CDR2 YFSETQ. The CDR3 runs to 16 residues. The CDR3 sequence is CASSLGGTGPQETQYF. The CDR3 region has the DNA TGCGCCAGCAGCCTAGGCGGGACAGGGCCCCAAGAGACCCAGTACTTC.

The V gene is TRBV5-1, the J gene TRBJ1-5, with a tentative D call TRBD1 (5 bases). The ends were cut back, 2 bases at V and 4 bases at J, with 10 bases in the middle. The CDR3 has 14 residues. Germline V gives CDR1 SGHRS, CDR2 YFSETQ. CDR3: CASSFGHGNQPQHF. CDR3 sequence (DNA): TGCGCCAGCAGCTTCGGACACGGGAATCAGCCCCAGCATTTT.

The chain combines TRBV7-8 with TRBJ2-2; D gene uncertain. This CDR3 is built from 17 residues. V lost 4 bases, J lost 0 bases, and 15 bases lay in between. Per germline, CDR1 SGHVS and CDR2 FQNEAQ. CDR3 in DNA: TGTGCCAGCAGCTCCCCCCGGCAGGCACCGAACACCGGGGAGCTGTTTTTT. It codes for CASSSPRQAPNTGELFF.

This clone has a single count. The chain joins TRBV5-1 to TRBJ2-7; 7 nucleotides line up with TRBD1. Germline values: CDR1 SGHRS, CDR2 YFSETQ. The V and J ends lost 3 bases and 6 bases, in that order; junction bases with no gene match: 6. The CDR3 has 13 residues. The CDR3 loop reads CASSSLDRAEQYF. CDR3 bases: TGCGCCAGCAGCTCTCTCGACAGGGCCGAGCAGTACTTC.

This chain uses TRBV7-8 with TRBJ1-3; D not resolved. This CDR3 region has 17 residues. Germline V gene sequence: CDR1 SGHVS, CDR2 FQNEAQ. Trimming took 2 bases from V and 0 from J, leaving 14 bases between them. The CDR3 bases are TGTGCCAGCAGCTTAATCTGGGCACAAAGCTCTGGAAACACCATATATTTT. It yields the protein CASSLIWAQSSGNTIYF.

V and J are TRBV11-2 and TRBJ2-7; D is unresolved. The V and J ends lost 0 bases and 6 bases respectively, with 9 bases between them. Germline V lookup: CDR1 SGHAT, CDR2 FQNNGV. CDR3 length: 13 residues. This CDR3 is CASSLDLASEQYF. In nucleotides, the CDR3 is TGTGCCAGCAGCTTAGATCTGGCTTCCGAGCAGTACTTC.

The rearrangement joins TRBV19 to TRBJ1-5; 7 bases map to TRBD1. Germline CDR1 is LNHDA and CDR2 is SQIVND (reference sequence). The CDR3 has 14 amino acids. V lost 3 bases to trimming and J lost 4 bases; unmatched junction nucleotides: 3. CDR3 protein: CASSMGQINQPQHF. The CDR3 DNA reads as TGTGCCAGTAGTATGGGACAGATAAATCAGCCCCAGCATTTT.

Comment on this clone: At the DNA level, this CDR3 is encoded by other sequences in the same sample as well. The chain employs TRBV28 and TRBJ1-2, with D unresolved. Trimming cost V 2 bases and J 8 bases, with 6 bases left between them. Germline-derived CDR1 and CDR2 are MDHEN and SYDVKM. This CDR3 contains 11 residues. CDR3: CASSLEGGYTF. CDR3 sequence (DNA): TGTGCCAGCAGTTTAGAGGGCGGCTACACCTTC.

This clone was seen a single time. The V and J genes are TRBV7-8 and TRBJ2-5; 8 bases agree with TRBD2. The CDR3 runs to 16 residues. The ends lost 6 bases at V and 4 bases at J; junction bases unmatched: 13. CDR1 and CDR2 from the germline V gene are SGHVS and FQNEAQ. CDR3 region: CASSFGLLAGRETQYF. The CDR3 nucleotides read TGTGCCAGCAGTTTTGGCCTCTTAGCGGGGAGAGAGACCCAGTACTTC.

The chain employs TRBV3-1 (or the pseudogene TRBV3-2) and TRBJ1-4, with D unresolved. Trimming removed 4 bases from V and 8 bases from J, with 11 bases in between. This CDR3 has 13 amino acids. Per the germline V gene, CDR1 is LGHDT and CDR2 is YNNKEL (reference sequence). The DNA of the CDR3 is TGTGCCAGCAGCCTCCGGTCGGGGGAAAAACTGTTTTTT. Translating it yields CASSLRSGEKLFF.

V is TRBV29-1 and J is TRBJ1-1; D may be TRBD1 (6 bases). This CDR3 contains 13 residues. Germline V gene data show CDR1 as SQVTM and CDR2 as ANQGSEA. Trimming took 5 bases from V and 1 from J, leaving 11 bases between them. In nucleotides, the CDR3 is TGCAGCGTTTCCAGGGGATCGAACACTGAAGCTTTCTTT. This sequence encodes CSVSRGSNTEAFF. Based on the CDR3 plus reference TRBV29-1 and TRBJ1-1, the full variable domain is SAVISQKPSRDICQRGTSLTIQCQVDSQVTMMFWYRQQPGQSLTLIATANQGSEATYESGFVIDKFPISRPNLTFSTLTVSNMSPEDSSIYLCSVSRGSNTEAFFGQGTRLTVV.

The gene calls are TRBV7-4 and TRBJ1-1; 9 bases are shared with TRBD1. CDR1 and CDR2 (germline): SGHVT, SQSDAQ. Trimming cost V 5 bases and J 0 bases; bases outside gene matches: 10. This CDR3 is 17 amino acids long. The CDR3 loop is CASSLKQGANMNTEAFF. The CDR3 DNA reads as TGTGCCAGCAGCCTGAAACAGGGGGCAAACATGAACACTGAAGCTTTCTTT.

Concerning this clone itself: This sample includes further DNA sequences coding for the same CDR3. The CDR3 DNA is TGTGCCAGCACAGGGTCCTACGAGCAGTACTTC. This gives the protein CASTGSYEQYF. The gene calls are TRBV6-5 and TRBJ2-7; the D gene is possibly TRBD1 (5 bases). Per germline, CDR1 MNHEY and CDR2 SVGAGI. The CDR3 consists of 11 residues. V dropped 7 bases and J dropped 1 base, with 5 bases sitting between them.

V usage is TRBV3-1 (or the pseudogene TRBV3-2) and J usage is TRBJ2-5; 8 nucleotides align to TRBD1. CDR1 and CDR2 (germline): LGHDT, YNNKEL (reference sequence). This CDR3 contains 14 residues. With V trimmed by 2 bases and J by 5 bases, 4 bases remained unmatched. DNA of the CDR3: TGTGCCAGCAGCCAACGGACAGGGACGGAGACCCAGTACTTC. Protein product: CASSQRTGTETQYF.

The genes are TRBV19 and TRBJ1-3, with D unclear. Between the trimmed V and J ends, which lost 10 bases and 0 bases, there was a span of 13 bases. This CDR3 spans 14 amino acids. The germline V gene encodes CDR1 LNHDA and CDR2 SQIVND (reference sequence). The CDR3 here is CATTPEGSGNTIYF. Here the CDR3 DNA reads TGTGCCACCACGCCGGAGGGCTCTGGAAACACCATATATTTT.

This clone is a singleton in its sample. The chain is built from TRBV3-1 (or the pseudogene TRBV3-2) and TRBJ1-2, with 8 bases identical to TRBD1. This CDR3 has 15 residues. The germline CDR1 and CDR2 sequences are LGHDT and YNNKEL (reference sequence). V lost 2 bases to trimming and J lost 5 bases; unmatched junction nucleotides: 7. The CDR3 nucleotides are TGTGCCAGCAGCCAATCCCCAGGGGGCTTTTATGGCTACACCTTC. It yields the protein CASSQSPGGFYGYTF.